These 14 T cell receptor beta chains originate from one sample sequenced in a study of spatial heterogeneity in lung cancer. Time point: sample taken at primary tumor resection. Unsorted whole RNA samples from tumor, nontumor lung or frozen PBMC were sequenced. TCRdb itself ran the 5' RACE reads through MiXCR, one entry per CDR3 protein. The sample consists of 10,000 to 11,000 distinct CDR3 sequences, 6.3% of them appearing once. The material sequenced was PBMCs, taken at surgery. Receptors were obtained from a male donor with early-stage non-small cell lung cancer.

Many counts were recorded for this clonotype. The library was prepared for alpha chains; this beta chain is a stray read, so its frequency means little. The V and J genes are TRBV20-1 and TRBJ1-5; 7 positions agree with TRBD1. This CDR3 region has 15 residues. The ends lost 2 bases at V and 6 bases at J; junction bases unmatched: 10. Germline V gene data show CDR1 as DFQATT and CDR2 as SNEGSKA (reference sequence). The CDR3 region has the DNA TGCAGTGCTAGAACAAGACAGGGCGGGGGTCAGCCCCAGCATTTT. It encodes CSARTRQGGGQPQHF.

This clonotype was counted a few times. Within a library made for alpha chains, this beta chain is off target, and its count is uninformative. V and J are TRBV7-2 and TRBJ2-5; a weak D match, TRBD2 (7 bases). The V gene lost 4 bases and the J gene lost 5 bases, with 20 bases spanning the gap. The CDR3 sequence is 16 residues long. Per the germline V gene, CDR1 is SGHTA and CDR2 is FQGNSA. The CDR3 bases are TGTGCCAGCAGCTCAGTTTTCGAGGGGGGGCGTGAGACCCAGTACTTC. Its translation is CASSSVFEGGRETQYF.

This clonotype was found a few times. Because the library targeted alpha chains, this beta chain is an off-target read whose size means little. The rearrangement links TRBV5-4 to TRBJ2-3; 8 bases match TRBD2. Germline values: CDR1 SGHNT, CDR2 YYREEE (reference sequence). With V trimmed by 0 bases and J by 4 bases, 10 bases remained unmatched. The CDR3 runs 17 residues. CDR3 in amino acids: CASSLDKQRERPDTQYF. DNA of the CDR3: TGTGCCAGCAGCTTGGACAAGCAGCGGGAGAGACCAGATACGCAGTATTTT.

This clonotype was detected a few times. The library was designed around alpha chains, so this beta chain is a stray read whose abundance carries little weight. The chain is built from TRBV5-1 and TRBJ2-7, with 8 bases aligning to TRBD1. The germline V gene encodes CDR1 SGHRS and CDR2 YFSETQ. The CDR3 is made up of 13 amino acids. Unmatched junction bases numbered 5, after V lost 4 bases and J lost 5 bases. The CDR3 loop reads CASSLADRDEQYF. The CDR3 region has the DNA TGCGCCAGCAGCCTGGCGGACAGGGACGAGCAGTACTTC.

This clonotype was detected ten times or more. This beta chain is a stray read from a library made for alpha chains; its abundance is not meaningful. The chain joins TRBV21-1 to TRBJ1-1; the listed D gene, TRBD1, was not tested against the DNA. TRBV21-1 is reported as a pseudogene. The CDR3 consists of 16 residues. The CDR3 loop is CASSTRQERMNTEAFF. CDR3 nucleotide sequence: TGTGCCAGCAGCACTCGACAGGAGAGAATGAACACTGAAGCTTTCTTT.

This clonotype was seen a few times. Since the library was made to target alpha chains, this beta chain is a stray read and its abundance is not meaningful. The chain links TRBV18 to TRBJ2-3, with 7 bases matching TRBD1. The CDR3 totals 16 residues. Germline trimming cut 3 bases from V and 3 bases from J; bases unmatched to any gene: 9. Germline V lookup: CDR1 KGHSH, CDR2 LQKENI. The CDR3 loop reads CASSPSDRWTTDTQYF. CDR3 sequence (DNA): TGTGCCAGCTCACCGTCGGACAGGTGGACGACAGATACGCAGTATTTT.

This clonotype is medium-sized in the sample. This beta chain turned up in a library designed for alpha chains; as an off-target read, its abundance says little. This chain's CDR3 is CSVRRDSYRPYSQYF. CDR3 DNA sequence: TGCAGCGTTCGTCGAGATTCCTACAGACCGTATTCCCAGTACTTC. The V and J genes are TRBV29-1 and TRBJ2-5; D unresolved. CDR3 length: 15 residues. The germline CDR1 and CDR2 sequences are SQVTM and ANQGSEA. Trimming stripped 5 bases from V and 9 bases from J, with 25 bases between. The entire variable domain, with the rest obtained from reference TRBV29-1 and TRBJ2-5, is as follows: SAVISQKPSRDICQRGTSLTIQCQVDSQVTMMFWYRQQPGQSLTLIATANQGSEATYESGFVIDKFPISRPNLTFSTLTVSNMSPEDSSIYLCSVRRDSYRPYSQYFGPGTRLLVL.

By its share, this clonotype is medium-sized. In a library made to pick up alpha chains, this beta chain is a stray read with a size that means little. The V gene is TRBV5-1, the J gene TRBJ2-3, with TRBD1 matching 7 bases. Germline lookup yields CDR1 SGHRS and CDR2 YFSETQ. The trim removed 2 bases at V and 5 bases at J, leaving 8 bases unmatched. This CDR3 is 15 amino acids long. CDR3 residues: CASSLQGTFGDTQYF. DNA for the CDR3: TGCGCCAGCAGCTTACAGGGGACCTTCGGAGATACGCAGTATTTT.

This clonotype was recorded many times. This beta chain is an unintended read in a library built for alpha chains; its size means little. The rearrangement links TRBV2 to TRBJ2-5; a weak D match, TRBD2 (5 bases). The ends were cut back, 1 base at V and 5 bases at J, with 5 bases in the middle. Germline-derived CDR1 and CDR2 are SNHLY and FYNNEI. CDR3 size: 12 residues. CDR3 coding DNA: TGTGCCAGCAGTGAAGGCGGGGAGACCCAGTACTTC. It translates to CASSEGGETQYF.

This clonotype occurred a few times. This beta chain lies outside the target of a library built for alpha chains; its clone size means little. The chain is built from TRBV5-6 and TRBJ2-7; possibly TRBD1 for D (5 bases). CDR1 is SGHDT, CDR2 YYEEEE, per germline. This CDR3 has 14 amino acids. Trimming shortened V by 0 bases and J by 2 bases, and 9 bases separated the two germline ends. The CDR3 loop reads CASSLDRGPYEQYF. In nucleotides, the CDR3 is TGTGCCAGCAGCTTGGATAGGGGTCCCTACGAGCAGTACTTC.

This clonotype ranks as medium-sized (0.01 to 0.1%). The library was prepared for alpha chains; this beta chain is a stray read, so its frequency means little. The rearrangement joins TRBV7-9 to TRBJ2-1, with TRBD2 matching 12 bases. The CDR3 totals 14 residues. With 5 bases clipped from V and 6 bases from J, the junction kept 2 bases outside the gene matches. Germline loops: CDR1 SEHNR, CDR2 FQNEAQ (reference sequence). Here the CDR3 reads CASSQTSGGNEQFF. Written as DNA, the CDR3 is TGTGCCAGCAGCCAGACTAGCGGGGGCAATGAGCAGTTCTTC.

The table lists this clonotype with many counts. The library was designed around alpha chains, so this beta chain is a stray read whose abundance carries little weight. The chain couples TRBV27 to TRBJ1-4, with D tentatively TRBD1 (6 bases). The CDR3 extends over 13 amino acids. Per germline, CDR1 MNHEY and CDR2 SMNVEV (reference sequence). The V gene lost 7 bases and the J gene lost 0 bases, with 6 bases spanning the gap. CDR3 nucleotide sequence: TGTGCCAGCAAGGGGGCAACTAATGAAAAACTGTTTTTT. Its protein is CASKGATNEKLFF. The whole variable domain, remainder taken from reference TRBV27 and TRBJ1-4, is EAQVTQNPRYLITVTGKKLTVTCSQNMNHEYMSWYRQDPGLGLRQIYYSMNVEVTDKGDVPEGYKVSRKEKRNFPLILESPSPNQTSLYFCASKGATNEKLFFGSGTQLSVL.

This clonotype has a handful of counts. This beta chain came through as a stray read in a library set up for alpha chains, and its size says little. This chain links TRBV3-1 with TRBJ1-1; D is ambiguous. The CDR3 consists of 12 residues. Trimming left V 7 bases short and J 1 base short, with 7 bases between. The germline V gene has CDR1 LGHDT and CDR2 YNNKEL (reference sequence). The CDR3 spells CASKRANTEAFF. CDR3 bases: TGTGCCAGCAAACGAGCGAACACTGAAGCTTTCTTT.

Comment on this clonotype: Given a much more abundant clone one base away, this may be a read error. This beta chain turned up in a library designed for alpha chains; as an off-target read, its abundance says little. This chain joins TRBV7-7 and TRBJ1-4; D remains ambiguous. The CDR3 has 13 amino acids. CDR1 and CDR2 from the germline V gene are SSHAT and FNYEAQ (reference sequence). Here the CDR3 DNA reads TGTGCCAGCAGCTTAGAACGGAGTGAAAAACAGTTTTTT. Amino acid sequence: CASSLERSEKQFF.